These 9 T cell receptor beta chains were sequenced from one sample in a study of T cell responses to AZD1222 COVID-19 vaccine. Clones were read by immunoSEQ multiplex PCR, and TCRdb kept only the in-frame ones, dropping some. The data show 95,000 to 130,000 clones, with almost 90% seen just once and approximately 9.6% held by the top ten. Here the sequenced sample was peripheral blood, taken on day 0 of AZD1222 vaccination. These receptors came from an adult in good health.

The CDR3 loop reads CASLGLASSNEQFF. The DNA for the CDR3 is TGTGCCAGCCTCGGGCTAGCGAGTAGTAATGAGCAGTTCTTC. V is TRBV2 and J is TRBJ2-1; D might be TRBD2 (6 bases). CDR1 and CDR2 (germline): SNHLY, FYNNEI. CDR3 size: 14 residues. V was cut by 8 bases and J by 7 bases, with 18 bases left in between.

V is TRBV19 and J is TRBJ2-5, with 7 bases matching TRBD1. This CDR3 is 16 amino acids long. Germline V gene sequence: CDR1 LNHDA, CDR2 SQIVND (reference sequence). The trim removed 4 bases at V and 5 bases at J, leaving 13 bases unmatched. The CDR3 sequence is CASSNSRQGPGETQYF. In nucleotides, the CDR3 is TGTGCCAGTAGTAACTCCAGACAGGGACCAGGGGAGACCCAGTACTTC.

The CDR3 DNA reads as TGTGCCAGCAGCGTAGGTCAGGGGTTTAACTATGGCTACACCTTC. The encoded protein is CASSVGQGFNYGYTF. This sequence joins TRBV9 and TRBJ1-2, with a tentative D call TRBD1 (6 bases). Trimming took off 0 bases at V and 1 base at J, with 10 bases between the two ends. Germline V gene sequence: CDR1 SGDLS, CDR2 YYNGEE. CDR3 length: 15 amino acids.

V is TRBV9 and J is TRBJ2-7; maybe TRBD1 (6 bases). The CDR3 has 13 amino acids. The ends were cut back, 4 bases at V and 5 bases at J, with 13 bases in the middle. The germline CDR1 and CDR2 sequences are SGDLS and YYNGEE. CDR3 sequence reads: CASSHQGSHEQYF. The DNA for the CDR3 is TGTGCCAGCAGCCATCAGGGGAGCCACGAGCAGTACTTC. The full variable domain, its missing parts supplied by reference TRBV9 and TRBJ2-7, is DSGVTQTPKHLITATGQRVTLRCSPRSGDLSVYWYQQSLDQGLQFLIQYYNGEERAKGNILERFSAQQFPDLHSELNLSSLELGDSALYFCASSHQGSHEQYFGPGTRLTVT.

The V and J genes are TRBV7-9 and TRBJ2-3; no definite D call. Germline V lookup: CDR1 SEHNR, CDR2 FQNEAQ (reference sequence). Trimming took off 5 bases at V and 6 bases at J, with 9 bases between the two ends. This CDR3 has 12 residues. The CDR3 here is CASSPPVDTQYF. The CDR3 DNA is TGTGCCAGCAGCCCGCCTGTGGATACGCAGTATTTT.

The gene calls are TRBV12-3 or TRBV12-4 and TRBJ1-2; D is unresolved. Trimming stripped 4 bases from V and 6 bases from J, with 9 bases between. The CDR3 loop spans 12 amino acids. The CDR3, as DNA: TGTGCCAGCAGTTCGGACGGGCATGGCTACACCTTC. Protein: CASSSDGHGYTF.

V usage is TRBV6-2 or TRBV6-3 and J usage is TRBJ1-2; D gene uncertain. Per germline, CDR1 MNHEY and CDR2 SVGEGT. Trimming removed 3 bases from V and 4 bases from J, with 9 bases in between. The CDR3 covers 13 residues. CDR3 sequence: CASSYAAIYGYTF. As DNA, the CDR3 is TGTGCCAGCAGTTATGCGGCCATCTATGGCTACACCTTC.

The gene calls are TRBV19 and TRBJ1-2; TRBD1 agrees at 10 bases. Trimming took 4 bases from V and 1 from J; bases not matched to a gene: 6. The CDR3 runs to 16 residues. Per the germline V gene, CDR1 is LNHDA and CDR2 is SQIVND (reference sequence). The CDR3 DNA sequence: TGTGCCAGTAGTACACGACAGGGGGCGCGTAACTATGGCTACACCTTC. Translation: CASSTRQGARNYGYTF.

The chain carries TRBV27 and TRBJ1-6, with D perhaps matching TRBD1 (5 bases). Germline V gene data show CDR1 as MNHEY and CDR2 as SMNVEV (reference sequence). V was pared by 6 bases and J by 7 bases, with 10 bases between. The CDR3 loop spans 13 amino acids. Here the CDR3 reads CASRRDGNSPLHF. DNA of the CDR3: TGTGCCAGCAGGCGGGACGGAAATTCACCCCTCCACTTT.